The 28 T cell receptor beta chains listed next were all sequenced from one sample in a study of T cells after yellow fever vaccination. TCRdb processed the 5' RACE reads anew with MiXCR; each CDR3 protein has one entry. The data hold just under 600,000 distinct CDR3 sequences, with approximately 13% observed a single time. The input for sequencing was PBMCs, taken on the day of the yellow fever booster vaccination. The receptor source for this set is a man aged 25-40 years who received the YFV17D yellow fever vaccine.

The chain employs TRBV24-1 and TRBJ2-7; 9 bases fit TRBD1. Trimming cost V 5 bases and J 2 bases; bases outside gene matches: 9. The germline V gene encodes CDR1 KGHDR and CDR2 SFDVKD. The CDR3 length is 16 residues. CDR3 protein: CATSAAAGQGTYEQYF. In DNA form, the CDR3 reads TGTGCCACCAGTGCCGCGGCGGGACAGGGAACCTACGAGCAGTACTTC.

This clonotype has more than one count but fewer than ten. The chain uses TRBV5-1 and TRBJ2-3; D is unclear. CDR1 SGHRS and CDR2 YFSETQ come from the germline V gene. The CDR3 runs to 15 residues. V was trimmed by 3 bases and J by 2 bases, leaving 13 bases between them. CDR3 in DNA: TGCGCCAGCAGCTATTGGGGTGGTGTCACAGATACGCAGTATTTT. Translation gives CASSYWGGVTDTQYF.

Only a few counts were recorded for this clonotype. The rearrangement links TRBV20-1 to TRBJ1-5; the D is unclear. Germline V gene lookup returns CDR1 DFQATT and CDR2 SNEGSKA (reference sequence). This CDR3 is 15 amino acids long. The CDR3 DNA reads TGCAGCGTTAATCAGGAGGGATATAGCAATCAGCCCCAGCATTTT. Amino acids: CSVNQEGYSNQPQHF.

The sample holds a few counts of this clonotype. This chain joins TRBV11-2 and TRBJ2-1; D is ambiguous. CDR1 is SGHAT and CDR2 is FQNNGV in the germline V gene. V lost 3 bases to trimming and J lost 5 bases, with 11 bases between them. CDR3 length equals 14 residues. CDR3 in amino acids: CASSLYHQNNEQFF. Here the CDR3 DNA reads TGTGCCAGCAGCTTGTATCACCAAAACAATGAGCAGTTCTTC.

In the case of this clonotype: One end of the junction varies from germline; a read error may be responsible. The rearrangement joins TRBV3-1 to TRBJ2-5; D is ambiguous. Germline values: CDR1 LGHDT, CDR2 YNNKEL (reference sequence). The CDR3 covers 13 residues. For the CDR3, the DNA is TGTGCCAGCAGTCAAGGGATGCGGGAGACCCAGTACTTC. Protein: CASSQGMRETQYF.

This chain connects TRBV20-1 to TRBJ1-2; 10 nucleotides match TRBD1. Germline values: CDR1 DFQATT, CDR2 SNEGSKA (reference sequence). There are 16 residues in the CDR3. V shed 0 bases and J 8 bases; nucleotides not matched to a gene: 12. In DNA form, the CDR3 reads TGCAGTGCTAGAGAGGGGACAGGGGCCCCTGGGGGAGGCTACACCTTC. It encodes CSAREGTGAPGGGYTF.

This clonotype was seen a handful of times. V gene TRBV18 combines with J gene TRBJ1-1; a possible D gene is TRBD1 (6 bases). The germline gives CDR1 KGHSH, CDR2 LQKENI. The CDR3 runs 15 residues. V gave up 0 bases and J gave up 6 bases, with 14 bases separating them. The chain's CDR3 is CASSPPISKGAEAFF. The CDR3 region has the DNA TGTGCCAGCTCACCACCGATTTCAAAGGGGGCTGAAGCTTTCTTT.

The CDR3 coding sequence is TGTGCCAGCAGGTTCTCGGGGACTGGAAACACCATATATTTT. Protein sequence: CASRFSGTGNTIYF. The chain uses TRBV12-3 or TRBV12-4 and TRBJ1-3; D call uncertain. The CDR3 is made up of 14 amino acids. The V end was cut by 6 bases, the J end by 2 bases, with 11 bases between.

This clonotype has only a few counts. The genes are TRBV12-3 or TRBV12-4 and TRBJ2-3, with D perhaps matching TRBD2 (6 bases). V was cut by 0 bases and J by 2 bases, with 12 bases left in between. The CDR3 has 16 amino acids. This CDR3 is CASSLAYRTTTDTQYF. The CDR3 nucleotides read TGTGCCAGCAGTTTAGCTTATCGGACTACCACAGATACGCAGTATTTT.

This clonotype was detected only a few times. V is TRBV6-5 and J is TRBJ2-3; 7 bases match TRBD2. The CDR3 has 14 amino acids. Trimming took 4 bases from V and 2 from J; bases not matched to a gene: 3. Germline assignment: CDR1 MNHEY and CDR2 SVGAGI. The CDR3 protein is CASSSGTTTDTQYF. The CDR3 DNA follows: TGTGCCAGCAGTTCCGGGACTACCACAGATACGCAGTATTTT.

This rearrangement joins TRBV11-2 to TRBJ2-3, with 11 nucleotides matching TRBD2. The junction had 3 bases not matched to a gene; V was cut back by 2 bases and J by 2 bases. The CDR3 contains 16 residues. CDR1 and CDR2 from the germline V gene are SGHAT and FQNNGV. The CDR3 region has the DNA TGTGCCAGCAGCTTATCGACTAGCGGGAACACAGATACGCAGTATTTT. It specifies CASSLSTSGNTDTQYF.

The V gene is TRBV20-1, the J gene TRBJ2-1, with 8 bases identical to TRBD2. J gave up 10 bases and V 6 bases, and 17 bases lay outside the gene matches. From germline, CDR1 is DFQATT and CDR2 SNEGSKA (reference sequence). This CDR3 contains 15 residues. CDR3 sequence: CSALGLSGRGDEQFF. DNA of the CDR3: TGCAGTGCCCTGGGACTAAGCGGGAGAGGGGACGAGCAGTTCTTC.

V and J are TRBV20-1 and TRBJ2-7; no clear D. The CDR3 has 13 residues. Germline assignment: CDR1 DFQATT and CDR2 SNEGSKA (reference sequence). The germline V and J ends were trimmed by 5 bases and 0 bases, with 11 bases remaining between them. CDR3 sequence: CSAPALASYEQYF. DNA for the CDR3: TGCAGTGCTCCGGCATTGGCCTCCTACGAGCAGTACTTC.

In this sample, this clonotype turned up a few times. CDR3 protein: CASSLDRDSEQFF. In nucleotides, the CDR3 is TGTGCCAGCAGCTTAGACCGGGACAGTGAGCAGTTCTTC. The J gene is TRBJ2-1, the V gene TRBV7-2, with TRBD1 matching 7 bases. The CDR3 is 13 residues long. CDR1 and CDR2 from the germline V gene are SGHTA and FQGNSA. V was pared by 1 base and J by 9 bases, with 3 bases of the junction left unmatched.

The chain couples TRBV5-4 to TRBJ2-1; 9 bases are a match to TRBD1. The trim removed 2 bases at V and 6 bases at J, leaving 6 bases unmatched. Germline V gene lookup returns CDR1 SGHNT and CDR2 YYREEE (reference sequence). The CDR3 loop spans 15 amino acids. The CDR3 DNA reads TGTGCCAGCAGCTTAATGGGACAGGGTTTCAATGAGCAGTTCTTC. Translated, it gives CASSLMGQGFNEQFF.

The rearrangement links TRBV7-2 to TRBJ2-1; maybe TRBD2 (6 bases). There are 18 residues in the CDR3. From germline, CDR1 is SGHTA and CDR2 FQGNSA. Between the trimmed V and J ends, which lost 0 bases and 1 base, there was a span of 16 bases. The CDR3 is CASSLAGGSSGSYNEQFF. The CDR3 region has the DNA TGTGCCAGCAGCTTAGCGGGAGGAAGTAGTGGGTCCTACAATGAGCAGTTCTTC.

This clonotype has a handful of counts. The genes are TRBV10-1 and TRBJ2-2; D is unclear. CDR1 is WNHNN, CDR2 SYGVQD, per germline (reference sequence). Trimming cost V 4 bases and J 2 bases, with 5 bases left between them. This CDR3 region has 13 residues. The CDR3, as DNA: TGCGCCAGCAGTGTCGATAACACCGGGGAGCTGTTTTTT. Its translation: CASSVDNTGELFF.

This clonotype has just a few counts. J is TRBJ2-7 and V is TRBV20-1; tentatively, D is TRBD1 (6 bases). Germline CDR1 DFQATT, CDR2 SNEGSKA (reference sequence). Trimming pared 1 base from V and 3 bases from J, leaving 13 bases between. CDR3 size: 14 residues. CDR3 protein: CSARAPGQLYEQYF. The CDR3, as DNA: TGCAGTGCTAGAGCTCCGGGACAACTCTACGAGCAGTACTTC.

The rearrangement uses TRBV15 and TRBJ2-1, with D possibly being TRBD1 (6 bases). Germline values: CDR1 LNHNV, CDR2 YYDKDF (reference sequence). V was pared by 5 bases and J by 8 bases, with 28 bases between. The CDR3 spans 18 residues. The CDR3 sequence is CATSPQGDGTRYTDEQFF. Here the CDR3 DNA reads TGTGCCACCAGCCCCCAAGGGGACGGGACAAGGTATACCGATGAGCAGTTCTTC.

This clonotype was recorded many times. The chain is built from TRBV5-6 and TRBJ1-5; no definite D call. CDR1 and CDR2 from the germline V gene are SGHDT and YYEEEE. The CDR3 spans 13 residues. V shed 2 bases and J shed 2 bases, with 5 bases lying between them. In DNA, the CDR3 is TGTGCCAGCAGCTTCATGGGCAATCAGCCCCAGCATTTT. As protein: CASSFMGNQPQHF.

This chain joins TRBV16 and TRBJ2-3, with 8 bases that match TRBD2. The CDR3 spans 15 residues. V dropped 7 bases and J dropped 5; count of bases not matched to a gene: 11. Looked up from germline, CDR1 is KGHSY and CDR2 is FQNENV. CDR3 sequence: CASTPGTRGGDTQYF. CDR3 nucleotides: TGTGCCAGCACCCCCGGGACTAGAGGCGGAGATACGCAGTATTTT.

This chain connects TRBV20-1 to TRBJ2-1; D gene unclear. The CDR3 length is 16 residues. V was trimmed by 2 bases and J by 1 base, leaving 15 bases between them. The germline V gene has CDR1 DFQATT and CDR2 SNEGSKA (reference sequence). The CDR3 is CSARPPPEKSYNEQFF. The CDR3 DNA is TGCAGTGCTAGACCCCCACCCGAAAAATCCTACAATGAGCAGTTCTTC.

This clonotype was recorded many times. V usage is TRBV12-3 or TRBV12-4 and J usage is TRBJ2-4, with D perhaps matching TRBD1 (5 bases). The CDR3 totals 13 residues. With 6 bases removed from V and 1 base from J, the gap between germline ends came to 7 bases. The CDR3 DNA sequence: TGTGCCAGCAGCAGACAGGCCAAAAACATTCAGTACTTC. It is translated as CASSRQAKNIQYF.

The rearrangement joins TRBV5-1 to TRBJ2-7; unclear D gene. CDR1 and CDR2 from the germline V gene are SGHRS and YFSETQ. The CDR3 is made up of 14 amino acids. Deletions cut 0 bases from V and 5 bases from J, with 12 bases between. The chain's CDR3 is CASSLERYTNEQYF. The CDR3 DNA sequence: TGCGCCAGCAGCTTGGAAAGGTACACGAACGAGCAGTACTTC.

This clonotype was observed a few times. This chain joins TRBV18 and TRBJ2-3, with 9 bases aligning to TRBD1. The germline V gene has CDR1 KGHSH and CDR2 LQKENI. The CDR3 contains 21 residues. The junction had 17 bases not matched to a gene; V was cut back by 1 base and J by 0 bases. This CDR3 is CASSPQSPGLGTGRSTDTQYF. DNA of the CDR3: TGTGCCAGCTCACCACAGTCACCCGGTCTTGGGACAGGGCGTAGCACAGATACGCAGTATTTT.

The chain is built from TRBV12-3 or TRBV12-4 and TRBJ2-5, with D perhaps matching TRBD2 (5 bases). The CDR3 is 15 amino acids. Trimming pared 6 bases from V and 6 bases from J, leaving 20 bases between. CDR3 region: CASSRTAKAEKTQYF. In DNA, the CDR3 is TGTGCCAGCAGCAGGACTGCGAAGGCGGAAAAGACCCAGTACTTC.

The CDR3 here is CASSQVLRGSSYEQYF. In DNA, the CDR3 is TGCGCCAGCAGCCAAGTTCTAAGGGGAAGCTCCTACGAGCAGTACTTC. V and J are TRBV4-1 and TRBJ2-7, with D possibly being TRBD1 (5 bases). The CDR3 extends over 16 amino acids. The germline CDR1 and CDR2 sequences are MGHRA and YSYEKL. Trimming cost V 1 base and J 0 bases, with 13 bases left between them.

The rearrangement joins TRBV19 to TRBJ1-5; weak D call: TRBD1 (5 bases). Germline assignment: CDR1 LNHDA and CDR2 SQIVND (reference sequence). V lost 4 bases and J lost 2, with 12 bases in between. CDR3 length: 15 residues. CDR3 sequence (DNA): TGTGCCAGTAGTAGGGGGGATGCGGGCAATCAGCCCCAGCATTTT. Protein: CASSRGDAGNQPQHF.